This T cell receptor (beta chain) was sequenced in a study of T cells expressing NK-cell markers. Study details: Sorted CD3+CD56+NKG2C+, CD3+CD56+NKG2C- and CD3+CD56-NKG2C+ T cells supplied TCR beta repertoires.

The CDR3 length is 16 residues. Germline values: CDR1 SGHTA, CDR2 FQGNSA. Generation of TCR beta cDNA was performed by 5'RACE template switching incorporating UMIs. TCRdb re-called the 5' RACE reads and gives one entry per CDR3 protein, without DNA. The listing records 500,000 to 700,000 distinct CDR3 sequences. The genes are TRBV7-2 and TRBJ2-3; the TRBD2 assignment by TCRdb is unverifiable without DNA. Sequenced: blood T cells: a sorted CD56 or NKG2C T cell subset, CD4+ or CD8+ T cells, or bulk PBMC T cells (not recorded which). The clonotype originates from a man between 18 and 35 years old in good health. CDR3 amino acids: CASSAGLAGASDTQYF.